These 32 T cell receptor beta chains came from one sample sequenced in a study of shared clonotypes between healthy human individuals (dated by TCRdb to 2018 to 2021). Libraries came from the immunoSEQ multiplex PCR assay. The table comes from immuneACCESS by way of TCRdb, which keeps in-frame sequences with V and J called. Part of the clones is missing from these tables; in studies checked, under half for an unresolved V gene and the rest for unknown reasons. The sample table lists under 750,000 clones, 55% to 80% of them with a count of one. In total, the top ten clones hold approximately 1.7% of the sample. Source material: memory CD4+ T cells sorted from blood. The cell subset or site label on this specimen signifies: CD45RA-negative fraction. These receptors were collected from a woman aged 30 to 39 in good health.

CDR3 DNA sequence: TGTGCCAGCAGTTACGGGACAGGGGCCCCCTATGGCTACACCTTC. As protein: CASSYGTGAPYGYTF. The chain links TRBV6-5 to TRBJ1-2; 10 bases align to TRBD1. V lost 2 bases to trimming and J lost 4 bases; unmatched junction nucleotides: 4. The germline V gene has CDR1 MNHEY and CDR2 SVGAGI. The CDR3 contains 15 residues.

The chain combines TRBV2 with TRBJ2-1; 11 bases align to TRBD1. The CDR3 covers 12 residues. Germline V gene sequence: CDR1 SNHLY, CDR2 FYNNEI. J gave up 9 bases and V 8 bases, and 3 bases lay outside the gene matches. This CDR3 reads CASGQGATEQFF. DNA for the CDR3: TGTGCCAGCGGACAGGGGGCAACTGAGCAGTTCTTC.

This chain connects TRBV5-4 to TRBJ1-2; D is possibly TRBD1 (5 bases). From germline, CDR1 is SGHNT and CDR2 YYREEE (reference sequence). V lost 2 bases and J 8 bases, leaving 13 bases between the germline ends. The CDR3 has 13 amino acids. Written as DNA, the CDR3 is TGTGCCAGCAGCTTTGGGCAGGGTGACGGCTACACCTTC. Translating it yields CASSFGQGDGYTF.

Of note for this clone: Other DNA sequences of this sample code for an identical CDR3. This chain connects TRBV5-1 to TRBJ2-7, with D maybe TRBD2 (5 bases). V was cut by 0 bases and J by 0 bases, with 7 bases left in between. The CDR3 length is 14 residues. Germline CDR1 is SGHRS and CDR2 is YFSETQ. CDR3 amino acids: CASSLGRGSYEQYF. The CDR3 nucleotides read TGCGCCAGCAGCTTGGGCCGGGGCTCCTACGAGCAGTACTTC.

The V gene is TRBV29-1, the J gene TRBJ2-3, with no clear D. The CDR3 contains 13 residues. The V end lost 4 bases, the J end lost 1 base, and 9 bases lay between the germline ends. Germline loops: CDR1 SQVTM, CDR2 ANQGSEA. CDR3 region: CSVGGGGTDTQYF. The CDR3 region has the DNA TGCAGCGTTGGGGGTGGGGGCACAGATACGCAGTATTTT.

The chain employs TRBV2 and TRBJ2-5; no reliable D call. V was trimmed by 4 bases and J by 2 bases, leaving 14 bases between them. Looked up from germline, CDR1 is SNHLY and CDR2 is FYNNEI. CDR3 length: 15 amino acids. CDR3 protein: CASSVRRAVQETQYF. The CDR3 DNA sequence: TGTGCCAGCAGTGTTAGAAGAGCAGTTCAAGAGACCCAGTACTTC.

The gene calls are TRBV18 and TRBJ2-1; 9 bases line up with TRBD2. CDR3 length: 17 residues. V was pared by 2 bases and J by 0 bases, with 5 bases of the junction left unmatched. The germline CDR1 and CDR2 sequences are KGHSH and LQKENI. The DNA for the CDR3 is TGTGCCAGCTCACCAAGGTTTAGCGGGAGCTCCTACAATGAGCAGTTCTTC. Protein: CASSPRFSGSSYNEQFF.

The CDR3 DNA is TGTGCCAGTAGTATAGCCAGCGGGAGGCTGCGAGATACGCAGTATTTT. It encodes CASSIASGRLRDTQYF. The chain couples TRBV19 to TRBJ2-3, with 9 bases identical to TRBD2. Trimming took 1 base from V and 5 from J; bases not matched to a gene: 7. The germline gives CDR1 LNHDA, CDR2 SQIVND (reference sequence). This CDR3 is 16 amino acids long.

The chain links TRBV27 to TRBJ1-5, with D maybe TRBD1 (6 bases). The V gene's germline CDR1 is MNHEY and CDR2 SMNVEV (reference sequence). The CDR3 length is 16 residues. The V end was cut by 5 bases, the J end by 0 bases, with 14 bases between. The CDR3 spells CASSPGQFYSNQPQHF. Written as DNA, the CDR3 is TGTGCCAGCAGTCCCGGACAGTTTTATAGCAATCAGCCCCAGCATTTT.

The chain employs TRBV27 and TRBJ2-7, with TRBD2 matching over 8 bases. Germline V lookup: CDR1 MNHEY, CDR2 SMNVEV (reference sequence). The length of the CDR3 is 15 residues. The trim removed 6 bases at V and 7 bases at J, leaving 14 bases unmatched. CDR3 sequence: CASRPNAGLEVEQYF. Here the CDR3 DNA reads TGTGCCAGCAGGCCTAACGCGGGACTAGAGGTAGAGCAGTACTTC.

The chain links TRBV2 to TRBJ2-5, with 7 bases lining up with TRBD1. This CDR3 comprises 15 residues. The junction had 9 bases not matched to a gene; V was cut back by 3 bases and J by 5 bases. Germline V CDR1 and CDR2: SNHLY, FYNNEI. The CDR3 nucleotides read TGTGCCAGCAGTGAGAGGGCAGGGGGTGGGGAGACCCAGTACTTC. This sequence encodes CASSERAGGGETQYF. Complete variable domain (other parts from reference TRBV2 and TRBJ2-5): EPEVTQTPSHQVTQMGQEVILRCVPISNHLYFYWYRQILGQKVEFLVSFYNNEISEKSEIFDDQFSVERPDGSNFTLKIRSTKLEDSAMYFCASSERAGGGETQYFGPGTRLLVL.

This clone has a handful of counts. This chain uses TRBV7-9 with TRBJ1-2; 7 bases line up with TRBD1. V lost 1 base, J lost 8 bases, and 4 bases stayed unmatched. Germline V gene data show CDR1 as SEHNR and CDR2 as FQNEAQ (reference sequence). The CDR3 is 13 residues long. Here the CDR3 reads CASSLGGGRGYTF. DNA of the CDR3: TGTGCCAGCAGCTTAGGAGGGGGCAGAGGCTACACCTTC.

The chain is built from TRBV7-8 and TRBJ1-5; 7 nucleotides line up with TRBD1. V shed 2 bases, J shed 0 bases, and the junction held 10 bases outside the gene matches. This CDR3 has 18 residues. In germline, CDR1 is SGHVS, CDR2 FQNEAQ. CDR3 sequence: CASSLSRWTGHSNQPQHF. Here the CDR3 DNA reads TGTGCCAGCAGCTTATCCCGATGGACAGGACATAGCAATCAGCCCCAGCATTTT.

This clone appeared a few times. CDR3 in DNA: TGTGCCAGCAGTTCCCAAAGTACGGTCGGCTATGGCTACACCTTC. It is translated as CASSSQSTVGYGYTF. This sequence joins TRBV28 and TRBJ1-2; no definite D call. The length of the CDR3 is 15 residues. Deletions cut 4 bases from V and 4 bases from J, with 16 bases between. Germline values: CDR1 MDHEN, CDR2 SYDVKM.

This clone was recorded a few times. In DNA form, the CDR3 reads TGTGCCTACCACCGGGACAGGGAATGGTACGAGCAGTACTTC. Translating it yields CAYHRDREWYEQYF. The chain combines TRBV30 with TRBJ2-7; 9 bases agree with TRBD1. This CDR3 region has 14 residues. Germline assignment: CDR1 GTSNPN and CDR2 SVGIG (reference sequence). The ends lost 7 bases at V and 4 bases at J; junction bases unmatched: 11.

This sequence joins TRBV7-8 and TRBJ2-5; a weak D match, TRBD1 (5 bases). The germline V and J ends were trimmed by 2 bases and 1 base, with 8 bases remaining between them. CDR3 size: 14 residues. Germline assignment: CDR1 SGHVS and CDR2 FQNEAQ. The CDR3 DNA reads TGTGCCAGCAGCTTAAATAGGGGCCAAGAGACCCAGTACTTC. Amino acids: CASSLNRGQETQYF.

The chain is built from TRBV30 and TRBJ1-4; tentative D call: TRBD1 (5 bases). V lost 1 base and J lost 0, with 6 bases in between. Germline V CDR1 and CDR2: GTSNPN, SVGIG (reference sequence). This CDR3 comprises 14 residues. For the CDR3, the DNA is TGTGCCTGGAGTGGACAGTCAACTAATGAAAAACTGTTTTTT. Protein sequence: CAWSGQSTNEKLFF.

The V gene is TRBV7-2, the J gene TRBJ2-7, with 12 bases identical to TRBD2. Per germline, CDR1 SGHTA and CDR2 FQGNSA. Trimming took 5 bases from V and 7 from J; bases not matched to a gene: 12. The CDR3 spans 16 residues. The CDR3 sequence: CASSPASRLAGEEQYF. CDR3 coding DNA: TGTGCCAGCAGCCCGGCGAGTCGACTAGCGGGAGAAGAGCAGTACTTC.

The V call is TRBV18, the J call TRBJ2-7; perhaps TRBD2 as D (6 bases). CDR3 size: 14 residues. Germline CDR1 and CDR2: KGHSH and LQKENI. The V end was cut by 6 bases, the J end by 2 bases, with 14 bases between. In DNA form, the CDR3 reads TGTGCCAGCTCCCCCCGGGGGAGACCCTACGAGCAGTACTTC. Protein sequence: CASSPRGRPYEQYF.

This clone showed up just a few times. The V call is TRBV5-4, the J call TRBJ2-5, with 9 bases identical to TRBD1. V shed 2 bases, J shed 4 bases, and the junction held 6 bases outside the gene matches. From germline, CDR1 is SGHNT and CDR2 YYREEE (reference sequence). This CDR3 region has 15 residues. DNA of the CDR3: TGTGCCAGCAGCTTCGGGACAGGGACAGGAGAGACCCAGTACTTC. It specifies CASSFGTGTGETQYF.

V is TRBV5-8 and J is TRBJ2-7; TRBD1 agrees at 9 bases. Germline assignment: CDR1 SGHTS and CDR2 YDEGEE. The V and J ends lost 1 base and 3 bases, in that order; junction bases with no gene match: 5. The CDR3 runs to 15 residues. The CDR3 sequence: CASSLNRGHFYEQYF. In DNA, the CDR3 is TGTGCCAGCAGCTTGAACAGGGGGCACTTCTACGAGCAGTACTTC.

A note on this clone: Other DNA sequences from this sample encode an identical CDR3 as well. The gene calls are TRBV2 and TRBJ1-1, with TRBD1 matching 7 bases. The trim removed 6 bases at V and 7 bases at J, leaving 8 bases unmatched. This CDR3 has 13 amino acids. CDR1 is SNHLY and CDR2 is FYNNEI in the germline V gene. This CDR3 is CASSLDREVEAFF. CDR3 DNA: TGTGCCAGCAGCCTAGACAGGGAGGTTGAAGCTTTCTTT.

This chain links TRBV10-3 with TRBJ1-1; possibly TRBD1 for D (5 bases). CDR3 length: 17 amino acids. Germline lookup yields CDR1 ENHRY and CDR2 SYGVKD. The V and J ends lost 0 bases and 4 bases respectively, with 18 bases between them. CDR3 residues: CAISESYDRLATTEAFF. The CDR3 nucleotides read TGTGCCATCAGTGAGTCTTACGACAGACTAGCGACCACTGAAGCTTTCTTT.

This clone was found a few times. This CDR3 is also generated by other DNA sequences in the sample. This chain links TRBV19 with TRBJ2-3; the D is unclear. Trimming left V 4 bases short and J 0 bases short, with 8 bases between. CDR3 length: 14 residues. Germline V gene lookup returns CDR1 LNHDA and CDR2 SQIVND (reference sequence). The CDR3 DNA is TGTGCCAGTAGTAGATCCGGGAGCACAGATACGCAGTATTTT. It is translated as CASSRSGSTDTQYF.

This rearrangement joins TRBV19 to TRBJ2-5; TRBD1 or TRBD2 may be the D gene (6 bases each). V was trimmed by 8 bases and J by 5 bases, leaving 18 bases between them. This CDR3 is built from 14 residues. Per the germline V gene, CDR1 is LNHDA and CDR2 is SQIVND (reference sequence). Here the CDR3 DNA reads TGTGCCAGTCGGGGGCTTTCTATGGGGGAGACCCAGTACTTC. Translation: CASRGLSMGETQYF.

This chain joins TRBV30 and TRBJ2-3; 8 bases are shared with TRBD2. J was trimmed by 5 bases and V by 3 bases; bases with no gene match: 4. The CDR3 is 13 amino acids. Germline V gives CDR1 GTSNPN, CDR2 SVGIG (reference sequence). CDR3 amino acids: CAWSWLAGDTQYF. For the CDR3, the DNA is TGTGCCTGGAGCTGGCTAGCGGGAGATACGCAGTATTTT.

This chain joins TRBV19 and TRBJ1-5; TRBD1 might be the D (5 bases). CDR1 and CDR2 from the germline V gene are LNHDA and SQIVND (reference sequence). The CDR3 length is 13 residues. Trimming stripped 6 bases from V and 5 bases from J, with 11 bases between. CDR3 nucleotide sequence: TGTGCCAGTAGCTGGGACGGCTATCAGCCCCAGCATTTT. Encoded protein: CASSWDGYQPQHF.

CDR3 sequence: CASSLPVGPQHF. In nucleotides, the CDR3 is TGTGCCAGCAGCCTCCCGGTGGGGCCCCAGCATTTT. V is TRBV7-6 and J is TRBJ1-5; D unresolved. V lost 5 bases, J lost 9 bases, and 11 bases lay in between. The CDR3 is 12 residues long. Germline CDR1 reads SGHVS; CDR2 reads FNYEAQ.

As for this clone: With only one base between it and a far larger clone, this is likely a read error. Here the CDR3 DNA reads TGCAACGGTGGTGGGGGGCGGAACTACGAGCAGTACTTC. Amino acid sequence: CNGGGGRNYEQYF. The V call is TRBV29-1, the J call TRBJ2-7; D is tentatively TRBD1 or TRBD2 (6 bases each). Germline CDR1 and CDR2: SQVTM and ANQGSEA. The CDR3 runs to 13 residues.

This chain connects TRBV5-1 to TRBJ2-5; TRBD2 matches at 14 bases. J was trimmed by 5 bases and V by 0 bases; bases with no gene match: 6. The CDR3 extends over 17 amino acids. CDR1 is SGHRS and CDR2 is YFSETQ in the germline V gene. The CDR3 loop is CASSLAGTSGSQETQYF. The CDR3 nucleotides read TGCGCCAGCAGCTTGGCGGGGACTAGCGGGAGTCAGGAGACCCAGTACTTC.

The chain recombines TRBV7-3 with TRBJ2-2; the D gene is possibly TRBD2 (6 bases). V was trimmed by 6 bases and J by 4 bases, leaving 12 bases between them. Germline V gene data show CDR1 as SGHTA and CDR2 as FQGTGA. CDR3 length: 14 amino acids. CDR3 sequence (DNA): TGTGCCAGCAGACTTGACGGGAGCACCGGGGAGCTGTTTTTT. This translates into CASRLDGSTGELFF.

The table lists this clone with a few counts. The CDR3 DNA follows: TGTGCCAGCACCCCGCCCCCCTTCCATAGCGGCAGCTCCTACAATGAGCAGTTCTTC. This gives the protein CASTPPPFHSGSSYNEQFF. This rearrangement joins TRBV28 to TRBJ2-1; D possibly corresponds to TRBD2 (6 bases). This CDR3 contains 19 residues. Germline assignment: CDR1 MDHEN and CDR2 SYDVKM. Trimming left V 7 bases short and J 0 bases short, with 25 bases between.